This T cell receptor (beta chain) was profiled in a study of tumor-infiltrating lymphocytes in primary liver carcinoma. Investigators took RNA and DNA out together from approximately 22-30 mg of unsorted bulk tissue. The V gene lost 0 bases and the J gene lost 9 bases, with 16 bases spanning the gap. In germline, CDR1 is SGHRS, CDR2 YFSETQ. This CDR3 region has 15 residues. A word on this clonotype: Being one base from a much bigger clone, this may be a read error.

A primer matching the constant region was used to make TCR beta cDNA from around 550 ng of total RNA. Three nested multiplex PCR rounds of slightly modified ARM-PCR generated TCR beta libraries. Running about 11 cycles apiece, the first two PCR rounds relied on TRBV1-TRBV30 forward primers together with a C-beta reverse primer. MiXCR, applied by TCRdb to the multiplex PCR reads, yields one record per CDR3 protein. The sample has over 95,000 distinct CDR3 sequences; about 70% are singletons. The chain employs TRBV5-1 and TRBJ2-1, with unresolved D. The specimen was liver tumor tissue from sampling region 5. Stated subset: tumor region T5, tumor centre. The TCR comes from a woman aged 60-70 years with primary liver carcinoma and hepatitis B virus infection. The CDR3 protein is CASSLGLPGRSEQFF. The CDR3 DNA is TGCGCCAGCAGCTTGGGCCTTCCTGGAAGGTCTGAGCAGTTCTTC.